This TCR beta chain appears in the sequencing data of a study of response to subunit inactivated influenza vaccine. In TCRdb, the RT-PCR reads were re-called with MiXCR into one record per CDR3 protein. The sample carries a few hundred thousand distinct CDR3 sequences, around 9.9% recorded once. Overall study findings and caveats: Each seasonal influenza vaccination, the authors suggested, recruits few new T cells.

This CDR3 comprises 14 residues. V lost 8 bases to trimming and J lost 10 bases; unmatched junction nucleotides: 8. In the case of this clonotype: Its antigen remains unknown.

The chain is built from TRBV12-3 or TRBV12-4 and TRBJ2-1; 13 bases agree with TRBD2. The starting material was PBMCs from blood, obtained about 40 days after vaccination. The TCR originated in a man aged 45-65 years who received an inactivated influenza vaccine. CDR3 in amino acids: CASGGLAGVVEQFF. CDR3 sequence (DNA): TGTGCCAGCGGCGGACTAGCGGGAGTTGTGGAGCAGTTCTTC.